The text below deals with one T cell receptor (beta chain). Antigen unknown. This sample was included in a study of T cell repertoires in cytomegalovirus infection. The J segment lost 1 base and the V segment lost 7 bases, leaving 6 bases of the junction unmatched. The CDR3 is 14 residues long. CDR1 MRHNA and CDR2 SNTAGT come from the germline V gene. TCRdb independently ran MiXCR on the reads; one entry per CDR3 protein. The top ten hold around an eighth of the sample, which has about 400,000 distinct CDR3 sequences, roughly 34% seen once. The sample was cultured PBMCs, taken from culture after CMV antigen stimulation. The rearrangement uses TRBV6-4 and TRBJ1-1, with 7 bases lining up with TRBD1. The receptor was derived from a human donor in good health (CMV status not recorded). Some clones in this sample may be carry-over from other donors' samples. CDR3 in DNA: TGTGCCAGCAAAGGGACAGCTGGGAACACTGAAGCTTTCTTT. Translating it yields CASKGTAGNTEAFF.